Detailed here is one TCR beta chain. The ends were cut back, 5 bases at V and 4 bases at J, with 20 bases in the middle. The CDR3 sequence is 16 residues long. Germline CDR1 reads SGHAT; CDR2 reads FQNNGV. The data originate from a study of shared T cell receptors in the human thymus. TCRdb's table, derived via immunoSEQ multiplex PCR, lists solely in-frame clones and lacks some. Of about 380,000 clones listed, over 90% were seen once; the top ten hold approximately 0.02%. V and J are TRBV11-2 and TRBJ2-5, with D perhaps given as TRBD1 or TRBD2 (5 bases each). Specimen: thymocytes. The clonotype comes from a human donor. The CDR3 reads CASSPYGTELAETQYF. The CDR3 nucleotides are TGTGCCAGCAGCCCGTATGGGACCGAGCTAGCAGAGACCCAGTACTTC.